This TCR beta chain derives from a study of Graves' ophthalmopathy and Graves' hyperthyroidism. Study at large: Stable hyperthyroidism denotes an absence of ophthalmopathy throughout 18 months of follow-up.

V lost 3 bases to trimming and J lost 1 base; unmatched junction nucleotides: 10. Germline loops: CDR1 DFQATT, CDR2 SNEGSKA (reference sequence). This CDR3 region has 16 residues. Amplified material comprised TCR beta CDR3 regions derived from RNA transcripts. HTBI-primed RT-PCR formed the first round, and a multiplex PCR formed the second. MiXCR, run by TCRdb on the multiplex PCR reads, gives a single entry per CDR3 protein. Counted here are roughly 600,000 distinct CDR3 sequences, about two fifths occurring once; the ten biggest clones make up about 4.2%. The hyperthyroidism patients, aged 18 to 65, had been newly diagnosed, with under 2 months' duration. Pregnancy or lactation, uncontrolled infections and other autoimmune diseases were grounds for excluding patients. Diagnosis was based on clinical symptoms, serum thyroxine, TRAb, thyroid ultrasound and orbital computed tomography. This clonotype occurred many times.

The source is an adult man with Graves' hyperthyroidism. The sequenced sample was peripheral blood or thyroid tissue (not recorded which). The rearrangement uses TRBV20-1 and TRBJ2-5; 8 positions agree with TRBD1. The CDR3 loop is CSARLDRGRGQETQYF. The CDR3 DNA follows: TGCAGTGCTAGGCTCGACAGGGGTAGGGGCCAAGAGACCCAGTACTTC.